This TCR beta chain was documented in a study of identical twins. Findings and limits, study-wide: Twin-shared out-of-frame alpha sequences were enriched for low generation probability. Fewer insertions marked abundant cord blood beta clonotypes; young adult naive trended weakly, memory not at all. With monozygotic twins, out-of-frame TCR alpha sharing exceeded what models estimated.

Addition of a universal primer site occurred through template switching, and cDNA carried unique molecular identifiers. TCRdb ran MiXCR on the 5' RACE reads and lists one entry per CDR3 protein. Of around 490,000 distinct CDR3 sequences listed, around 15% are singletons. This clonotype has just a few counts. The antigen is unknown. The CDR3 covers 15 residues. CDR1 is MGHRA, CDR2 YSYEKL, per germline. Trimming stripped 0 bases from V and 6 bases from J, with 13 bases between. These data were also reused for a study on yellow fever vaccine responses in identical twins.

Input material: CD4+ T cells sorted from blood. The chain recombines TRBV4-1 with TRBJ2-3; no clear D. The receptor comes from a young woman in good health. The CDR3, as DNA: TGCGCCAGCAGCCAAGAGGTCTACCCGGGCGATACGCAGTATTTT. Protein product: CASSQEVYPGDTQYF.